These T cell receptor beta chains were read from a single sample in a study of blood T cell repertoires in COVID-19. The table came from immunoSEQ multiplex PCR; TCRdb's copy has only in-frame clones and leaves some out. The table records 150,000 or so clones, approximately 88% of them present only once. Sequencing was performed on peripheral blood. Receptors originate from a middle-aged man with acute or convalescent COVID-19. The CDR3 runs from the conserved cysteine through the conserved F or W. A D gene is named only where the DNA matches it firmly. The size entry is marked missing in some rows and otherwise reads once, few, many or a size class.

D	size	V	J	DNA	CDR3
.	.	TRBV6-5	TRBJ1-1	TGTGCCAGCAGTCGTCGGTGGGCCAACACTGAAGCTTTCTTT	CASSRRWANTEAFF
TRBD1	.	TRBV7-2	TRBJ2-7	TGTGCCAGCGGCGAGACAGGGTCTACCGAGCAGTACTTC	CASGETGSTEQYF
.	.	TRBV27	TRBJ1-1	TGTGCCAGCGGCCTTTCCAGGGGGAACACTGAAGCTTTCTTT	CASGLSRGNTEAFF
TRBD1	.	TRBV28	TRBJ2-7	TGTGCCAGCGGAAGGACAGGCCCCTACGAGCAGTACTTC	CASGRTGPYEQYF
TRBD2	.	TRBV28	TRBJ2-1	TGTGCCAGCAGTGCTCCCCTTTGGACTAGTCGGCCCCTTTACAATGAGCAGTTCTTC	CASSAPLWTSRPLYNEQFF
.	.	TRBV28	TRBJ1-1	TGTGCCAGCAGTCCGCTGACAGGTTTACAAAGGGGATATTTGACTGAAGCTTTCTTT	CASSPLTGLQRGYLTEAFF
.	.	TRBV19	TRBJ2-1	TGTGCCAGTAGTATCGAGACAGGTTGGCATGAGCAGTTCTTC	CASSIETGWHEQFF
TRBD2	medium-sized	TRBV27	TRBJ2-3	TGTGCCAGCAGGGGAGAACTAGCGGGAGCTAGCACAGATACGCAGTATTTT	CASRGELAGASTDTQYF
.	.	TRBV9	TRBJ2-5	TGTGCCAGCAGCGTAGAAGTAGGGGCGCAGGGGGAGACCCAGTACTTC	CASSVEVGAQGETQYF
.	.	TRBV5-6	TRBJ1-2	TGTGCCAGCAGCTTCACACCCACAGCACGCACCTTC	CASSFTPTARTF
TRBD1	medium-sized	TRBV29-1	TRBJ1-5	TGCAGCGTTAGTTCGGGACAGGGGATGAATCAGCCCCAGCATTTT	CSVSSGQGMNQPQHF
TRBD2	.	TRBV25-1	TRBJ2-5	TGTGCCAGCAGTCATAACCTCGGACTAGCGGGACGGGAGACCCAGTACTTC	CASSHNLGLAGRETQYF
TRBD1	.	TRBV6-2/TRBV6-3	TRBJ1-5	TGTGCCAGCAGTTACTCGAACAGGGGGCTTCAGCCCCAGCATTTT	CASSYSNRGLQPQHF
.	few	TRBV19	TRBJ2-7	TGTGCCAGTAGTATCTCGAGCGATCGCTACGAGCAGTACTTC	CASSISSDRYEQYF
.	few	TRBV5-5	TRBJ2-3	TGTGCCAGCAGCTTAGGGGGGGCTTTCGATACGCAGTATTTT	CASSLGGAFDTQYF
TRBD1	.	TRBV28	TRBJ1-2	TGTGCCAGCACCGCCTTGACAGGGGGCGATGGCTACACCTTC	CASTALTGGDGYTF
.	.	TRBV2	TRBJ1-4	TGTGCCAGCAGTCCCGGGGGGGTGGATGAAAAACTGTTTTTT	CASSPGGVDEKLFF
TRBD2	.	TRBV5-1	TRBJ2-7	TGCGCCAGCAGCTTGGAGGGGACTAGCATCGAGCAGTACTTC	CASSLEGTSIEQYF
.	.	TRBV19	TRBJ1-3	TGTGCCAGTAGTCCCCGGGGGGCCTTCTCTGGAAACACCATATATTTT	CASSPRGAFSGNTIYF
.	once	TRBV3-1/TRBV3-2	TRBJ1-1	TGTGCCAGCAGGTACAGGGAGGGAAACACTGAAGCTTTCTTT	CASRYREGNTEAFF
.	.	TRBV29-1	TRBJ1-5	TGCAGCGTTAGGGGACTCAATCAGCCCCAGCATTTT	CSVRGLNQPQHF
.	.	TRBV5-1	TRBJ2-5	TGCGCCAGCAGCCCAGGGTGGGGAGAGACCCAGTACTTC	CASSPGWGETQYF
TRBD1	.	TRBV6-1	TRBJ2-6	TGTGCCAGCAGTGCATGGACAGGGAGTGCTGGGGCCAACGTCCTGACTTTC	CASSAWTGSAGANVLTF
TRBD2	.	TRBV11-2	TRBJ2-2	TGTGCCAGCAGCTTACTAGCGGGAGCGAGCACCGGGGAGCTGTTTTTT	CASSLLAGASTGELFF
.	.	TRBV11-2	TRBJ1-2	TGTGCCAGCAGCGCATCGGGGGGTAACTATGGCTACACCTTC	CASSASGGNYGYTF
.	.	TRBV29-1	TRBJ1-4	TGCAGCGTTGTCGGACAGAATGAAAAACTGTTTTTT	CSVVGQNEKLFF
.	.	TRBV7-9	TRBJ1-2	TGTGCCAGCAGCTTACTACAGAGTCCTAACTATGGCTACACCTTC	CASSLLQSPNYGYTF
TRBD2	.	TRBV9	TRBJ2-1	TGTGCCAGCAGCGTAGCGGGAGGACTAGACGGTGAGCAGTTCTTC	CASSVAGGLDGEQFF
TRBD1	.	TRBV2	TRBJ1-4	TGTGCCAGCACAGGACAGGGCTATAATGAAAAACTGTTTTTT	CASTGQGYNEKLFF
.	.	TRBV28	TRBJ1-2	TGTGCCAGCAGGTCACAGCTATATGGCTACACCTTC	CASRSQLYGYTF
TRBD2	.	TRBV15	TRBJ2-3	TGTGCCACCAGCAGAGAGGCGGGAGGGACAGATACGCAGTATTTT	CATSREAGGTDTQYF
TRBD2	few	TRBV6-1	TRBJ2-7	TGTGCCAGCAGTGAGGGGCTAGCGGTCTCCTACGAGCAGTACTTC	CASSEGLAVSYEQYF
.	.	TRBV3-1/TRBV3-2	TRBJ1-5	TGTGCCAGCAGCCAAGACAGGGCCCAGCCCCAGCATTTT	CASSQDRAQPQHF
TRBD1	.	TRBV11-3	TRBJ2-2	TGTGCCAGCAGCTTAGATCGGGGGACAGGGTCTAACACCGGGGAGCTGTTTTTT	CASSLDRGTGSNTGELFF
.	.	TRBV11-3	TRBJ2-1	TGTGCCAGCAGCCCCATGGCCAGTTCCTACAATGAGCAGTTCTTC	CASSPMASSYNEQFF
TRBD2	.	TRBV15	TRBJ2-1	TGTGCCACCAGCGTACGGTCGACTAGCGGGAGAGGTGAGCAGTTCTTC	CATSVRSTSGRGEQFF
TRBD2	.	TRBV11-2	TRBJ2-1	TGTGCCAGCAGCTTAGTCGCGGGACTATCCTACAATGAGCAGTTCTTC	CASSLVAGLSYNEQFF
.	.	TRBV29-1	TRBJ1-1	TGCAGCGTTGTTACGGGCACTGAAGCTTTCTTT	CSVVTGTEAFF
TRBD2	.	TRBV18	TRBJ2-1	TGTGCCAGCTCACCAAGGAGGGAGGGTTGGAATGAGCAGTTCTTC	CASSPRREGWNEQFF
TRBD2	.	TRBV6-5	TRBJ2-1	TGTGCCAGCAGAAAGGGACTAGCGAACAATGAGCAGTTCTTC	CASRKGLANNEQFF
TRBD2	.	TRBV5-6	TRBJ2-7	TGTGCCAGCAGCTCCGGACTAGCGGGGGCCTACGAGCAGTACTTC	CASSSGLAGAYEQYF
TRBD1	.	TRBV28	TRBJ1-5	TGTGCCAGCAGTTTATCTATACAGGGGAATCAGCCCCAGCATTTT	CASSLSIQGNQPQHF
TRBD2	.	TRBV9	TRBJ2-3	TGTGCCAGCAGCGAGAAAGGGACTAGCGATGAAGATACGCAGTATTTT	CASSEKGTSDEDTQYF
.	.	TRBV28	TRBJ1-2	TGTGCCAGCAGTTATCATCCAGGGTACTATGGCTACACCTTC	CASSYHPGYYGYTF
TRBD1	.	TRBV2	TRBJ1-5	TGTGCCAGCATGGGTCAGGGGGACAAACAGCCCCAGCATTTT	CASMGQGDKQPQHF
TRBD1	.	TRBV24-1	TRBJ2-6	TGTGCCACCAGTGATATCGACAGGGGATCTGGGGCCAACGTCCTGACTTTC	CATSDIDRGSGANVLTF
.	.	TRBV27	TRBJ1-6	TGTGCCAGCAGTTTTGTAATCCGGAGGAGCTCCTATAATTCACCCCTCCACTTT	CASSFVIRRSSYNSPLHF